This T cell receptor (beta chain) was retrieved from a study of OX40 agonist ivuxolimab in advanced cancers. With regard to the full study: Ivuxolimab, which targeted the costimulatory receptor OX40 (CD134), was an agonistic, fully human IgG2 monoclonal antibody. The point of sequencing TCRbeta in the periphery was to test whether ivuxolimab changed TCR sequence diversity and drove clonal T-cell expansion. Among the approximately 50 dose-escalation patients, some 19 had hepatocellular carcinoma, around 15 melanoma, 9 renal cell carcinoma and 9 head and neck cancer. The paper describes the monotherapy dose-escalation part (N of about 55 patients) of the phase I trial of ivuxolimab. Partial responses occurred in three dose-escalation patients, of whom one had hepatocellular carcinoma and two had cutaneous melanoma. Intravenous ivuxolimab was administered to patients every 2 weeks at six dose levels: 0.01, 0.1, 0.3, 1.5, 3 and 10 mg/kg. Patients were allowed to have had prior anti-PD-1, anti-PD-L1 or anti-CTLA-4 therapy, and 40% to 45% of the dose-escalation patients had previously received checkpoint inhibitors. In the dose-escalation cohort, over 65% of patients were male, and the mean age was approximately 60 years, with a range of roughly 23 to 85. The paper as a whole reports these results and caveats: Low levels of normalized T-cell clonal expansion were also seen in some patients who did not respond. Antigen specificity was not determined for the clonally expanded peripheral T cells. At doses of 0.1 to 3.0 mg/kg, clonal expansion of both CD4+ and CD8+ blood T cells was observed from baseline to week 6. In the 0.1-3.0 mg/kg groups, partial responders were among the patients with the lowest normalized peripheral clonal expansion, particularly in CD8+ T cells. After ivuxolimab, expanded clones were on average more numerous among CD8+ T cells than among CD4+ T cells.

As to this clone: The antigen it recognizes is unknown. One base away there is no much larger clone; base qualities are not given.

Patients with a history of autoimmune disease or receiving systemic immunosuppression were excluded from the trial. Peripheral blood for TCR sequencing was collected from all dose cohorts at baseline, on cycle 4 day 1, and on cycle 7 day 1. The samples were drawn from a first-in-human, open-label, multicenter phase I dose-escalation trial of ivuxolimab. Adults with locally advanced or metastatic head and neck squamous cell, hepatocellular, melanoma or renal cell carcinoma were enrolled in the trial. CD4+ and CD8+ T cells were sorted separately from peripheral blood before TCR sequencing. Sequences MNHEY (CDR1) and SVGAGI (CDR2) are obtained from the germline V gene. V sheds 6 bases and J sheds 1 base, leaving 3 bases between their ends. The CDR3 contains 12 residues, cysteine and phenylalanine counted. Only the CDR3 region is kept as DNA, spanning 36 bases read in frame from base 1. For sequencing of the TCRbeta CDR3 region, genomic DNA was extracted from the sorted cells. TCRbeta CDR3 regions were sequenced using the immunoSEQ Assay. In its TCRdb copy, this immuneACCESS table keeps in-frame sequences only and misses some clones. Where compared with another copy, unresolved V genes explain less than half of these, and the others have no known cause. This sample is represented by about 77,000 clones; around 85% of them were singletons. Together, the top ten hold less than 2.5% of the sample.

The sequence joins TRBV6-5 to TRBJ2-2, with the D segment identity uncertain. This TCR derives from an adult with an advanced solid tumor such as melanoma, head and neck, liver or kidney cancer. Here the sequenced sample was CD4+ or CD8+ T cells sorted from blood, taken in a trial of the OX40 agonist ivuxolimab. The CDR3 loop reads CASRQNTGELFF. The bases read TGTGCCAGCAGACAGAACACCGGGGAGCTGTTTTTT.